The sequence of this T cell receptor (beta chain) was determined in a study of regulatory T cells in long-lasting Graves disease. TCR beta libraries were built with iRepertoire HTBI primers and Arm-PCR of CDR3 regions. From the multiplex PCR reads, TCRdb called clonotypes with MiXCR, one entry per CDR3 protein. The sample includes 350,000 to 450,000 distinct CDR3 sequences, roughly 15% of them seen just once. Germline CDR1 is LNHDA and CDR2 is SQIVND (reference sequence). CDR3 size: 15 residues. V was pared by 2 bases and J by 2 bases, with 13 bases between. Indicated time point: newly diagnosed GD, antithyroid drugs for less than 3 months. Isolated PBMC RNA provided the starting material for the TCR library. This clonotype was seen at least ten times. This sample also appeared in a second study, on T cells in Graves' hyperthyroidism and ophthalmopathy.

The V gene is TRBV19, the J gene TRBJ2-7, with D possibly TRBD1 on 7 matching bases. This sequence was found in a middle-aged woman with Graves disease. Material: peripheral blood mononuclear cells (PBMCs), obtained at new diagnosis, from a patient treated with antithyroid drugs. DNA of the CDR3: TGTGCCAGTAGTATATGGACAGGAGGGACCTACGAGCAGTACTTC. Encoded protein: CASSIWTGGTYEQYF.